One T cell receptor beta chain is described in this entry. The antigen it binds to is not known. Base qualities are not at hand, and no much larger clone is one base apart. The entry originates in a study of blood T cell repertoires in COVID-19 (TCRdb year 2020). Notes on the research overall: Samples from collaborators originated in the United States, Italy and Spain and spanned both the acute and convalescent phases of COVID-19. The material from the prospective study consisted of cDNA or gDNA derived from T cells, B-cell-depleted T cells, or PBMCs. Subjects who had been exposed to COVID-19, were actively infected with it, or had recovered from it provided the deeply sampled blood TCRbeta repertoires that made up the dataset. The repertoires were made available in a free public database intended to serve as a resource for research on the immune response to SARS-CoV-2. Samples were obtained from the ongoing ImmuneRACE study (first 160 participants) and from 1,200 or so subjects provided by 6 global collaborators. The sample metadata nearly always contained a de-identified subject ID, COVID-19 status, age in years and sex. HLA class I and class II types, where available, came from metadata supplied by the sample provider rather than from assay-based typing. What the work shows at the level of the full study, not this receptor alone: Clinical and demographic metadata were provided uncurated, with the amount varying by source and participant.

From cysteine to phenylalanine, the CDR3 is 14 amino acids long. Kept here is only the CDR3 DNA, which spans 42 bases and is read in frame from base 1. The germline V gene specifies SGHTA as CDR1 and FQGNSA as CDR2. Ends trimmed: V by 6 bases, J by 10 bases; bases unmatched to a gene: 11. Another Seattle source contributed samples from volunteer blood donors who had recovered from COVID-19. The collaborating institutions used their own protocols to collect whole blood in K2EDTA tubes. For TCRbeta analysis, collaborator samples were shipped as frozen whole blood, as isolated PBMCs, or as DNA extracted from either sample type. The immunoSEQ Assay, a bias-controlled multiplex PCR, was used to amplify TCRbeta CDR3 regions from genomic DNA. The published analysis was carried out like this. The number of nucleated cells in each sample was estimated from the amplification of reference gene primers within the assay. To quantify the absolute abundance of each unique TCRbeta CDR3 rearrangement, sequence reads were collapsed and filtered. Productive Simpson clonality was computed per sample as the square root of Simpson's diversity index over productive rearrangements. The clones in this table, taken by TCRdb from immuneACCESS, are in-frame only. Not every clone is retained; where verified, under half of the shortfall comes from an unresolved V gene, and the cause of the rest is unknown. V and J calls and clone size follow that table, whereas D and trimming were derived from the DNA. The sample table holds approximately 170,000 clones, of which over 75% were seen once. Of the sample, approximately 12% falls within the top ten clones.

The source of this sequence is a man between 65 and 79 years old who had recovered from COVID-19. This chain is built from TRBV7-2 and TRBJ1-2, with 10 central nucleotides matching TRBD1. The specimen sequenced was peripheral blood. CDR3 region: CASRTWDRGNLYTF. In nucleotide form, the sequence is TGTGCCAGCAGAACTTGGGACAGGGGAAATCTCTACACCTTC.